The rows below give T cell receptor beta chains drawn from one sample of a study of beta chain features in type 1 diabetes. Here immunoSEQ multiplex PCR was the method, and the copy in TCRdb shows in-frame clones only, minus some. This sample has some 900,000 clones, with 15% to 20% found just once. The specimen sequenced was naive CD4+ T cells from blood. The source of these receptors is a woman in her late teens or twenties in good health. CDR3s include the opening cysteine and the closing phenylalanine or tryptophan. Each record gives: D gene, J gene, V gene, clone size, CDR3 protein, CDR3 DNA. The D gene is left open where the match is weak. Clone size is given for some rows only: seen once, a few or many times, or a class if the clone is expanded.

d_call: TRBD2
j_call: TRBJ2-7
v_call: TRBV4-3
clone_size: -
cdr3_aa: CASSQGAAGGSYEQYF
cdr3_nt: TGCGCCAGCAGCCAAGGGGCAGCGGGAGGTTCCTACGAGCAGTACTTC

d_call: -
j_call: TRBJ2-3
v_call: TRBV7-3
clone_size: -
cdr3_aa: CASSLTTKDTQYF
cdr3_nt: TGTGCCAGCAGCTTAACGACAAAAGATACGCAGTATTTT

d_call: -
j_call: TRBJ2-7
v_call: TRBV7-9
clone_size: -
cdr3_aa: CASSRLDSVEQYF
cdr3_nt: TGTGCCAGCAGCCGACTAGACAGTGTCGAGCAGTACTTC

d_call: -
j_call: TRBJ1-2
v_call: TRBV5-1
clone_size: few
cdr3_aa: CASSFNPGYGYTF
cdr3_nt: TGCGCCAGCAGCTTTAACCCAGGGTATGGCTACACCTTC

d_call: -
j_call: TRBJ1-1
v_call: TRBV6-1
clone_size: few
cdr3_aa: CASSVGLNTEAFF
cdr3_nt: TGTGCCAGCAGTGTAGGGCTGAACACTGAAGCTTTCTTT

d_call: -
j_call: TRBJ2-3
v_call: TRBV11-2
clone_size: few
cdr3_aa: CASSWIDTQYF
cdr3_nt: TGTGCCAGCAGCTGGATAGATACGCAGTATTTT

d_call: -
j_call: TRBJ1-1
v_call: TRBV10-3
clone_size: -
cdr3_aa: CAISAGTTVFEAFF
cdr3_nt: TGTGCCATCAGTGCCGGGACGACAGTGTTCGAGGCTTTCTTT

d_call: -
j_call: TRBJ1-1
v_call: TRBV14
clone_size: few
cdr3_aa: CASSPLGQGRRNTEAFF
cdr3_nt: TGTGCCAGCAGCCCCCTCGGGCAGGGGCGGAGGAACACTGAAGCTTTCTTT

d_call: -
j_call: TRBJ1-5
v_call: TRBV7-9
clone_size: -
cdr3_aa: CASSPPWSNQPQHF
cdr3_nt: TGTGCCAGCAGCCCTCCTTGGTCCAATCAGCCCCAGCATTTT

d_call: -
j_call: TRBJ2-3
v_call: TRBV7-9
clone_size: few
cdr3_aa: CASSHARVAESTDTQYF
cdr3_nt: TGTGCCAGCAGCCATGCCCGGGTGGCGGAGAGCACAGATACGCAGTATTTT

d_call: TRBD1
j_call: TRBJ2-7
v_call: TRBV5-4
clone_size: -
cdr3_aa: CASSLSKTGGHEQYF
cdr3_nt: TGTGCCAGCAGCTTGTCCAAGACAGGGGGCCACGAGCAGTACTTC

d_call: TRBD1
j_call: TRBJ1-2
v_call: TRBV4-3
clone_size: -
cdr3_aa: CASSQQGAGALYGYTF
cdr3_nt: TGCGCCAGCAGCCAACAGGGGGCAGGAGCTCTCTATGGCTACACCTTC

d_call: -
j_call: TRBJ1-1
v_call: TRBV7-9
clone_size: -
cdr3_aa: CASSFARTEAFF
cdr3_nt: TGTGCCAGCAGCTTCGCCCGCACTGAAGCTTTCTTT

d_call: TRBD1
j_call: TRBJ1-4
v_call: TRBV5-5
clone_size: few
cdr3_aa: CASSTPGTGPEKLFF
cdr3_nt: TGTGCCAGCAGCACCCCCGGGACAGGGCCTGAAAAACTGTTTTTT

d_call: -
j_call: TRBJ1-5
v_call: TRBV28
clone_size: few
cdr3_aa: CASSFSGLQPQHF
cdr3_nt: TGTGCCAGCAGTTTCTCAGGGCTACAGCCCCAGCATTTT

d_call: -
j_call: TRBJ2-5
v_call: TRBV18
clone_size: -
cdr3_aa: CASSPPGRASETQYF
cdr3_nt: TGTGCCAGCTCACCACCCGGGAGAGCCTCTGAGACCCAGTACTTC

d_call: -
j_call: TRBJ2-1
v_call: TRBV25-1
clone_size: -
cdr3_aa: CASSDPRFGGEQFF
cdr3_nt: TGTGCCAGCAGTGACCCCCGTTTCGGAGGGGAGCAGTTCTTC

d_call: TRBD1
j_call: TRBJ2-5
v_call: TRBV6-6
clone_size: few
cdr3_aa: CASSRLGTGLETQYF
cdr3_nt: TGTGCCAGCAGTCGGTTAGGGACAGGGTTAGAGACCCAGTACTTC

d_call: -
j_call: TRBJ1-3
v_call: TRBV7-2
clone_size: few
cdr3_aa: CASSLGGLAGNTIYF
cdr3_nt: TGTGCCAGCAGCTTAGGGGGGTTAGCTGGAAACACCATATATTTT

d_call: -
j_call: TRBJ2-6
v_call: TRBV28
clone_size: -
cdr3_aa: CASTRGSSGANVLTF
cdr3_nt: TGTGCCAGCACTCGAGGATCCTCTGGGGCCAACGTCCTGACTTTC

d_call: -
j_call: TRBJ1-2
v_call: TRBV5-8
clone_size: few
cdr3_aa: CASRWTRRDYGYTF
cdr3_nt: TGTGCCAGCCGCTGGACAAGGAGGGACTATGGCTACACCTTC

d_call: -
j_call: TRBJ1-2
v_call: TRBV4-2
clone_size: few
cdr3_aa: CASSQAQGKVGYTF
cdr3_nt: TGTGCCAGCAGCCAAGCACAGGGAAAGGTCGGCTACACCTTC

d_call: -
j_call: TRBJ2-3
v_call: TRBV7-9
clone_size: few
cdr3_aa: CASGLSTDTQYF
cdr3_nt: TGTGCCAGCGGTTTGAGCACAGATACGCAGTATTTT

d_call: -
j_call: TRBJ2-1
v_call: TRBV18
clone_size: few
cdr3_aa: CASSTTGYEQFF
cdr3_nt: TGTGCCAGCTCAACAACAGGGTATGAGCAGTTCTTC

d_call: -
j_call: TRBJ2-5
v_call: TRBV5-5
clone_size: -
cdr3_aa: CASSFQPAVRETQYF
cdr3_nt: TGTGCCAGCAGCTTCCAGCCAGCGGTACGAGAGACCCAGTACTTC

d_call: -
j_call: TRBJ2-7
v_call: TRBV2
clone_size: -
cdr3_aa: CASSAGPYEQYF
cdr3_nt: TGTGCCAGCAGTGCGGGACCCTACGAGCAGTACTTC

d_call: TRBD2
j_call: TRBJ2-1
v_call: TRBV5-1
clone_size: few
cdr3_aa: CASSVAGSYNEQFF
cdr3_nt: TGCGCCAGCAGCGTAGCGGGGTCCTACAATGAGCAGTTCTTC